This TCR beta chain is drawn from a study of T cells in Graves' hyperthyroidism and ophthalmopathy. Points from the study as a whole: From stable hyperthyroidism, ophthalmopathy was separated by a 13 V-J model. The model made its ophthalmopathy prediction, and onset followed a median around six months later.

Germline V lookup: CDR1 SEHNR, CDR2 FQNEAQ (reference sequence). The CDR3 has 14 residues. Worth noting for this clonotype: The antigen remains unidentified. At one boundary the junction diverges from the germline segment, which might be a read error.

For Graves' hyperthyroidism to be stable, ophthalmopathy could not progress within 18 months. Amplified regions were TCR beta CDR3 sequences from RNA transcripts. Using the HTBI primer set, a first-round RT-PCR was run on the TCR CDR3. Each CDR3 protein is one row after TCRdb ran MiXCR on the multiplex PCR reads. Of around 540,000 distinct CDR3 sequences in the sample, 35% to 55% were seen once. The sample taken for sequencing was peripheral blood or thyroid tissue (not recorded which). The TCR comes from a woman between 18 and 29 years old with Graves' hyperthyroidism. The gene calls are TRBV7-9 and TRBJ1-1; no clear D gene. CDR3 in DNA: TGCGCCAGCAGCCAAGGTCGGGTTCTGACTGAAGCTTTCTTT. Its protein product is CASSQGRVLTEAFF.